This TCR beta chain was found in a study of blood T cell repertoires in COVID-19. Background on the study: Donors in the United States, Italy and Spain gave samples during acute or convalescent COVID-19. PBMCs, B-cell-depleted T cells, or T cells were the source of the cDNA or gDNA that made up the material.

The authors' processing: Estimated nucleated cell counts came from reference gene primer amplification. Produced via immunoSEQ multiplex PCR; TCRdb's table is partial and in-frame only. V, J and clone size are those of that table, while D and trimming were read from the DNA. The sample has around 270,000 clones, roughly 84% seen once. The TCR was taken from a woman in her forties who had recovered from COVID-19. The sequencing sample was made of peripheral blood.

DNA of the CDR3: TGTGCCAGTAGTATTGCCGGACAGGGCCGAGGCTACACCTTC. This sequence encodes CASSIAGQGRGYTF. The rearrangement links TRBV19 to TRBJ1-2, with TRBD1 matching over 8 bases. The CDR3 totals 14 residues. Germline loops: CDR1 LNHDA, CDR2 SQIVND (reference sequence). Unmatched junction bases numbered 8, after V lost 3 bases and J lost 8 bases.